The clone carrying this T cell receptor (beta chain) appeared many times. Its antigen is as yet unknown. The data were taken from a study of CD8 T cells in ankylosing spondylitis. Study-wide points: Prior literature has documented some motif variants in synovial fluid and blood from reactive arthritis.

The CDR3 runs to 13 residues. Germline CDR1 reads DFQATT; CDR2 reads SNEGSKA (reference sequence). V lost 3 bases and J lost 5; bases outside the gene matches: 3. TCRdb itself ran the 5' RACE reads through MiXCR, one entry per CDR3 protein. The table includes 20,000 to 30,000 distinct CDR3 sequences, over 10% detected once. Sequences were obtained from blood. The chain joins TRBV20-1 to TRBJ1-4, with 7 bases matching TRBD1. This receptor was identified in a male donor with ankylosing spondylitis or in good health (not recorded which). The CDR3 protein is CSARGQLNEKLFF. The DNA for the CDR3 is TGCAGTGCTAGGGGACAGTTAAATGAAAAACTGTTTTTT.